The sequence of this T cell receptor beta chain was determined in a study of regulatory T cells in long-lasting Graves disease. Overall study: New Graves' disease cases had less than 3 months of antithyroid drugs.

A few counts support this clonotype. Assembly of TCR beta libraries relied on iRepertoire HTBI primers together with Arm-PCR of CDR3 regions. A single record per CDR3 protein comes from TCRdb applying MiXCR to the multiplex PCR reads. The sample includes under 400,000 distinct CDR3 sequences, over 15% of them seen just once. Stated time point: newly diagnosed GD, antithyroid drugs for less than 3 months. The TCR library was prepared using RNA isolated from PBMCs. Trimming removed 7 bases from V and 2 bases from J, with 11 bases in between. The CDR3 is 13 amino acids. Germline V CDR1 and CDR2: SGHRS, YFSETQ. The sample was also linked to a second study, of T cells in Graves' hyperthyroidism and ophthalmopathy.

This rearrangement joins TRBV5-1 to TRBJ2-3; unclear D gene. This TCR derives from a man between 35 and 55 years old with Graves disease. This specimen consisted of peripheral blood mononuclear cells (PBMCs), obtained at new diagnosis, from a patient treated with antithyroid drugs. The CDR3 here is CASSDPFTDTQYF. In DNA form, the CDR3 reads TGCGCCAGCTCGGACCCTTTCACAGATACGCAGTATTTT.